This TCR beta chain was recovered during a study of blood T cell repertoires in COVID-19 (dated by TCRdb to 2020 to 2022). As for the study more broadly: Collaborator samples came from the United States, Italy and Spain and covered acute and convalescent phases of COVID-19. The material from the prospective study consisted of cDNA or gDNA derived from T cells, B-cell-depleted T cells, or PBMCs. Deeply sampled blood TCRbeta repertoires from subjects exposed to, actively infected with, or recovered from COVID-19 were included in the dataset. A freely available public database, intended as a resource for researchers studying the immune response to SARS-CoV-2, is where the repertoires were released. The samples were drawn from the first 160 participants of the ongoing ImmuneRACE study and from over a thousand subjects provided by 6 global collaborators. The sample metadata nearly always contained a de-identified subject ID, COVID-19 status, age in years and sex. Where available, HLA class I and class II types were taken from metadata supplied by the sample provider and were not determined by assay-based typing.

The immunoSEQ Assay, a bias-controlled multiplex PCR, was used to amplify TCRbeta CDR3 regions from genomic DNA. On the authors' methods: The number of nucleated cells in each sample was estimated from the amplification of reference gene primers within the assay. Sequence reads were collapsed and filtered to measure the absolute abundance of every unique TCRbeta CDR3 rearrangement. For each sample, productive Simpson clonality was calculated as the square root of Simpson's diversity index across productive rearrangements. The source is immuneACCESS, and TCRdb retained only in-frame sequences with V and J called. Part of the clones is not carried over; for the studies checked, unresolved V genes explain less than half of this, and the remainder is unexplained. V, J and clone size derive from that table, while D and trimming were established from the DNA sequence. For this sample there are approximately 130,000 clones; under 85% appear just once. Under 20% of the sample comes from the top ten.

The investigation overall reported the following: The amount of clinical and demographic metadata varied by source and participant and was provided uncurated.

A note on this clone: Its binding antigen is unknown. No quality values exist for individual bases; no much larger clone is one base distant.

The CDR3 sequence holds 17 residues, the cysteine and phenylalanine included. The CDR3 DNA has 51 bases and is translated from base 1. V is clipped by 3 bases and J by 5 bases, and the sequence between their germline boundaries is 19 bases long. From the germline V gene, CDR1 is KGHSH and CDR2 is LQKENI. In the prospective study, participants were about 18 to 90 years old, resided in about 25 geographic areas of the United States, and were enrolled through a virtual design. Cohort assignment in the prospective study relied on participant-reported clinical history from a screening survey and a study questionnaire. For ImmuneRACE Cohort 3, a participant was defined as recovered based on two consecutive negative NP/OP PCR tests, clearance by a healthcare professional, or resolution of symptoms. In the prospective study, mobile phlebotomists collected whole blood, serum and a nasopharyngeal or oropharyngeal swab from each participant. Additional blood draws and questionnaires over a 2-month period could optionally be provided by prospective study participants. Prospective study blood samples were shipped either frozen or at room temperature before DNA extraction.

This sequence originates from a young man who had recovered from COVID-19. Sequencing was done on a sample of PBMCs or T cells enriched from blood (not recorded which). The receptor chain draws on TRBV18 and TRBJ2-2; TRBD1 is perhaps the D gene, given 5 matching bases. The CDR3 region: CASSPTGGRWGTGELFF. Here is the DNA: TGTGCCAGCTCACCCACAGGCGGACGGTGGGGAACCGGGGAGCTGTTTTTT.